Shown below are 11 T cell receptor beta chains from a single sample sequenced in a study of blood T cell repertoires in COVID-19. The protocol was immunoSEQ multiplex PCR, while the TCRdb copy is restricted to in-frame clones and leaves out a portion. The sample includes a few hundred thousand clones, more than 85% of them seen just once. The source material was PBMCs or T cells enriched from blood (not recorded which). The receptors stem from a woman aged 40 to 49 who had been exposed to COVID-19.

The chain joins TRBV28 to TRBJ1-4, with D unclear. The CDR3 runs 16 residues. V was trimmed by 3 bases and J by 0 bases, leaving 11 bases between them. Germline CDR1 and CDR2: MDHEN and SYDVKM. CDR3 residues: CASSLVEIATNEKLFF. As DNA, the CDR3 is TGTGCCAGCAGTTTGGTAGAGATTGCAACTAATGAAAAACTGTTTTTT.

The chain joins TRBV18 to TRBJ1-6; D uncertain. CDR3 length: 13 amino acids. V was pared by 1 base and J by 7 bases, with 5 bases between. CDR1 and CDR2 from the germline V gene are KGHSH and LQKENI. The CDR3 nucleotides are TGTGCCAGCTCACCACGGAGCAATTCACCCCTCCACTTT. Protein sequence: CASSPRSNSPLHF.

The genes are TRBV3-1 (or the pseudogene TRBV3-2) and TRBJ1-1; D perhaps matches TRBD1 (6 bases). CDR1 is LGHDT and CDR2 is YNNKEL in the germline V gene (reference sequence). The CDR3 is made up of 16 amino acids. V was trimmed by 1 base and J by 1 base, leaving 13 bases between them. The CDR3 here is CASSQGIRGANTEAFF. DNA for the CDR3: TGTGCCAGCAGCCAAGGGATCCGGGGGGCGAACACTGAAGCTTTCTTT.

The V gene is TRBV28, the J gene TRBJ2-1, with D maybe TRBD1 (5 bases). The CDR3 has 15 amino acids. The ends were cut back, 3 bases at V and 6 bases at J, with 15 bases in the middle. Germline CDR1 is MDHEN and CDR2 is SYDVKM. The CDR3 sequence: CASSFKGSPPNEQFF. CDR3 bases: TGTGCCAGCAGTTTTAAGGGGTCCCCCCCCAATGAGCAGTTCTTC.

This rearrangement joins TRBV5-1 to TRBJ1-1; D not certain. This CDR3 spans 11 amino acids. The V end lost 0 bases, the J end lost 8 bases, and 5 bases lay between the germline ends. Germline CDR1 SGHRS, CDR2 YFSETQ. Here the CDR3 reads CASSLAGEAFF. As DNA, the CDR3 is TGCGCCAGCAGCTTGGCGGGAGAAGCTTTCTTT.

The chain links TRBV5-6 to TRBJ2-3, with a possible D match to TRBD2 (6 bases). Trimming left V 3 bases short and J 4 bases short, with 21 bases between. CDR1 is SGHDT, CDR2 YYEEEE, per germline. This CDR3 contains 17 residues. The CDR3 DNA reads as TGTGCCAGCAGCTCCATGGAGGGCCCCGGATGGCCAGATACGCAGTATTTT. This gives the protein CASSSMEGPGWPDTQYF.

A word on this clone: Other DNA variants within this sample encode the same CDR3. The chain has TRBV12-3 or TRBV12-4 and TRBJ1-2; D is ambiguous. CDR3 length: 12 residues. V was pared by 3 bases and J by 4 bases, with 6 bases between. DNA for the CDR3: TGTGCCAGCAGTTTTGCAGGCTATGGCTACACCTTC. Protein sequence: CASSFAGYGYTF.

The chain recombines TRBV19 with TRBJ2-7, with TRBD1 identical over 8 bases. V gave up 9 bases and J gave up 9 bases; unmatched junction bases: 16. Germline values: CDR1 LNHDA, CDR2 SQIVND (reference sequence). The CDR3 is 14 amino acids. The CDR3 protein is CASKLGTGSLPQYF. The CDR3 nucleotides read TGTGCCAGCAAACTGGGGACAGGCTCCCTCCCGCAGTACTTC.

This clone was seen a handful of times. The CDR3: CASSMPAGAGANVLTF. The DNA of the CDR3 is TGTGCCAGTAGTATGCCCGCAGGGGCTGGGGCCAACGTCCTGACTTTC. The chain combines TRBV19 with TRBJ2-6; TRBD1 is a possible D gene (6 bases). Trimming took 3 bases from V and 2 from J, leaving 11 bases between them. This CDR3 is built from 16 residues. Germline CDR1 is LNHDA and CDR2 is SQIVND (reference sequence).

The V call is TRBV24-1, the J call TRBJ1-2, with TRBD1 matching over 7 bases. CDR1 KGHDR and CDR2 SFDVKD come from the germline V gene. V shed 5 bases, J shed 6 bases, and the junction held 8 bases outside the gene matches. The CDR3 extends over 14 amino acids. For the CDR3, the DNA is TGTGCCACCAGTGCCTTAGACAGGGAGGATGGCTACACCTTC. It is translated as CATSALDREDGYTF.

The rearrangement links TRBV7-8 to TRBJ1-1, with 8 bases identical to TRBD1. CDR1 is SGHVS and CDR2 is FQNEAQ in the germline V gene. The CDR3 contains 13 residues. Losses at the gene ends were 5 bases for V and 6 bases for J; bases not matched to a gene: 5. CDR3 in DNA: TGTGCCAGCAGCGTCAACAGGGGGGCTGAAGCTTTCTTT. Its translation is CASSVNRGAEAFF.